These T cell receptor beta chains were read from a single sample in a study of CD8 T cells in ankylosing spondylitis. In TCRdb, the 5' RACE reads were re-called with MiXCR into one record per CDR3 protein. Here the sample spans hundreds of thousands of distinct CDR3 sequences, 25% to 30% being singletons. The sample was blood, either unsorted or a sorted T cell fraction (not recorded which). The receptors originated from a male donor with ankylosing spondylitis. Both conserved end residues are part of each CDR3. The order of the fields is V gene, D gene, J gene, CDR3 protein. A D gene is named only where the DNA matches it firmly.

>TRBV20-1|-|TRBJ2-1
CSGTIYNEQFF
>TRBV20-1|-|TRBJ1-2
CSARGGLNYGYTF
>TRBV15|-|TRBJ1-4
CATSRVGGQNEKLFF
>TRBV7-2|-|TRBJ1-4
CASSLSPSLNEKLFF
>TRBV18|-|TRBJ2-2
CASSILANTGELFF
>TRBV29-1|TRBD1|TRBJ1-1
CSVGVGTGAGAFF
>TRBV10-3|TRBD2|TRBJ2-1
CAISEKAGGPHEQFF
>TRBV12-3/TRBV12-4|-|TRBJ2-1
CASSLMRGRGNEQFF
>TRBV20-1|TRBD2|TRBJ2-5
CSASSGGSGETQYF
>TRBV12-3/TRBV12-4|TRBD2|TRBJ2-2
CASSLSRTSGYTGELFF
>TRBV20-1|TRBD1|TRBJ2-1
CSARPGTGVGNEQFF
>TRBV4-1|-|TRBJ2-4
CASSRQGGENIQYF
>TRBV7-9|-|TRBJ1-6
CASSLVTGSYNSPLHF